The next 18 T cell receptor beta chains were all read from a single sample in a study of molecular identifiers for immune sequencing clone quantification. In TCRdb, the PCR reads were re-called with MiXCR into one record per CDR3 protein. The sample carries roughly 630,000 distinct CDR3 sequences, about 25% recorded once. The specimen sequenced was naive CD8+ T cells from blood, with Jurkat cell RNA spiked in. Subset of the sample: FACS-sorted CD8+CD4-CCR7+CD45RA+ naive T cells. These receptors were taken from a human donor in good health. Some libraries in this study had Jurkat cell RNA spiked in.

This clonotype was seen repeatedly, ten times or more. The chain couples TRBV13 to TRBJ2-3; possibly TRBD2 for D (6 bases). Trimming stripped 6 bases from V and 2 bases from J, with 12 bases between. Germline values: CDR1 PRHDT, CDR2 FYEKMQ (reference sequence). This CDR3 comprises 14 residues. The CDR3 here is CASSLGGTTDTQYF. CDR3 in DNA: TGTGCCAGCAGTTTGGGCGGGACCACAGATACGCAGTATTTT.

This clonotype was seen a handful of times. The rearrangement links TRBV4-1 to TRBJ1-5; the match to TRBD1 covers 7 bases. The length of the CDR3 is 16 residues. J gave up 9 bases and V 0 bases, and 11 bases lay outside the gene matches. Germline values: CDR1 MGHRA, CDR2 YSYEKL. The CDR3 nucleotides read TGCGCCAGCAGCCAAGATTCTGAGACAGGGTTTCCGCCCCAGCATTTT. Its protein is CASSQDSETGFPPQHF.

This clonotype has at least ten counts. The chain combines TRBV15 with TRBJ2-2; no clear D. This CDR3 spans 15 amino acids. V was clipped by 0 bases and J by 3 bases, with 8 bases between them. The germline gives CDR1 LNHNV, CDR2 YYDKDF (reference sequence). CDR3 nucleotides: TGTGCCACCAGCAGAGACCCTGGAGACACCGGGGAGCTGTTTTTT. Amino acid sequence: CATSRDPGDTGELFF.

This clonotype was counted at least ten times. The chain uses TRBV20-1 and TRBJ2-7, with D hard to call. Per germline, CDR1 DFQATT and CDR2 SNEGSKA (reference sequence). V was clipped by 3 bases and J by 0 bases, with 9 bases between them. This CDR3 is built from 13 residues. The CDR3 coding sequence is TGCAGTGCTAGGTCCCCAGGCTCCTACGAGCAGTACTTC. This encodes CSARSPGSYEQYF.

This clonotype was seen a few times. The V call is TRBV5-6, the J call TRBJ2-3; 8 bases map to TRBD2. From germline, CDR1 is SGHDT and CDR2 YYEEEE. The ends lost 4 bases at V and 4 bases at J; junction bases unmatched: 8. This CDR3 has 15 amino acids. CDR3 sequence: CASSETSVFPDTQYF. The CDR3 nucleotides are TGTGCCAGCAGCGAGACTAGCGTCTTTCCAGATACGCAGTATTTT.

The chain recombines TRBV9 with TRBJ2-5; tentatively, D is TRBD1 (5 bases). The V and J ends lost 0 bases and 1 base respectively, with 7 bases between them. Germline V gene sequence: CDR1 SGDLS, CDR2 YYNGEE. The CDR3 covers 14 residues. The CDR3 DNA follows: TGTGCCAGCAGCGTAGCAGGGCTCCAAGAGACCCAGTACTTC. This codes for CASSVAGLQETQYF.

This sequence joins TRBV6-5 and TRBJ2-1; D tentatively reads TRBD1 or TRBD2 (5 bases each). Trimming pared 7 bases from V and 4 bases from J, leaving 17 bases between. This CDR3 comprises 15 residues. Germline V gene data show CDR1 as MNHEY and CDR2 as SVGAGI. CDR3 nucleotide sequence: TGTGCCAGCAACCGGGGACGGTCGGGATACAATGAGCAGTTCTTC. It codes for CASNRGRSGYNEQFF.

This rearrangement joins TRBV6-5 to TRBJ1-1; no clear D. Trimming took off 2 bases at V and 5 bases at J, with 15 bases between the two ends. The germline gives CDR1 MNHEY, CDR2 SVGAGI. The CDR3 has 15 residues. The DNA of the CDR3 is TGTGCCAGCAGTTACGGCCGGGTCCTGGGGACTGAAGCTTTCTTT. Translating it yields CASSYGRVLGTEAFF.

This chain uses TRBV5-1 with TRBJ2-7; 7 bases line up with TRBD1. CDR3 size: 11 residues. The germline V gene has CDR1 SGHRS and CDR2 YFSETQ. J was trimmed by 5 bases and V by 5 bases; bases with no gene match: 1. The CDR3 protein is CASRTGNEQYF. DNA for the CDR3: TGCGCCAGCAGGACAGGGAACGAGCAGTACTTC.

Regarding this clonotype: Since a much larger clone is just one base distant, this may be a read error. The DNA of the CDR3 is TGCGCCAGCGGCCGACAGGGCCAGGACACTGAAGCTTTCTTT. This gives the protein CASGRQGQDTEAFF. The chain uses TRBV4-3 and TRBJ1-1, with 7 bases that match TRBD1. The CDR3 is 14 amino acids. V was pared by 8 bases and J by 3 bases, with 9 bases of the junction left unmatched. Germline CDR1 and CDR2: LGHNA and YSLEER.

V and J are TRBV5-1 and TRBJ2-7; D possibly uses TRBD1 or TRBD2 (6 bases each). Trimming pared 4 bases from V and 3 bases from J, leaving 17 bases between. Germline loops: CDR1 SGHRS, CDR2 YFSETQ. This CDR3 spans 15 amino acids. The CDR3 DNA reads TGCGCCAGCAGCCCCTCCGGGGGCCGACTCTACGAGCAGTACTTC. It codes for CASSPSGGRLYEQYF.

Details on this clonotype: The germline gene is not matched at one end of the junction; a read error may be the cause. The rearrangement joins TRBV2 to TRBJ2-4; TRBD1 might be the D (6 bases). The CDR3 length is 17 residues. Germline CDR1 reads SNHLY; CDR2 reads FYNNEI. CDR3 region: CASSEFGQTGAKDIQYF. The DNA for the CDR3 is TGTGCCAGCAGTGAATTCGGACAGACCGGAGCCAAAGACATTCAGTACTTC.

This clonotype was seen ten or more times. The chain employs TRBV4-1 and TRBJ1-1; the D gene is possibly TRBD1 (5 bases). Looked up from germline, CDR1 is MGHRA and CDR2 is YSYEKL. Deletions cut 2 bases from V and 4 bases from J, with 11 bases between. The CDR3 runs 14 residues. As DNA, the CDR3 is TGCGCCAGCAGCCAACAGGGTTGGGCCACTGAAGCTTTCTTT. This encodes CASSQQGWATEAFF.

This clonotype was seen repeatedly, ten times or more. J is TRBJ1-1 and V is TRBV7-9, with D tentatively TRBD1 (6 bases). This CDR3 has 16 amino acids. Trimming left V 1 base short and J 0 bases short, with 12 bases between. Germline CDR1 reads SEHNR; CDR2 reads FQNEAQ (reference sequence). The CDR3: CASSLVVGQMNTEAFF. The CDR3 nucleotides are TGTGCCAGCAGCTTAGTAGTGGGACAAATGAACACTGAAGCTTTCTTT.

The V call is TRBV7-9, the J call TRBJ2-1; a weak D match, TRBD2 (5 bases). CDR3 length equals 16 residues. Germline CDR1 reads SEHNR; CDR2 reads FQNEAQ (reference sequence). Trimming cost V 2 bases and J 1 base, with 12 bases left between them. CDR3 protein: CASSLFPRESYNEQFF. As DNA, the CDR3 is TGTGCCAGCAGCTTATTCCCCCGGGAATCCTACAATGAGCAGTTCTTC.

The V and J genes are TRBV19 and TRBJ1-5; the D gene is possibly TRBD1 (6 bases). V was clipped by 6 bases and J by 3 bases, with 15 bases between them. CDR1 LNHDA and CDR2 SQIVND come from the germline V gene (reference sequence). The CDR3 length is 15 residues. CDR3 DNA: TGTGCCAGTAGGCCCCTCACAGGGTCCAATCAGCCCCAGCATTTT. Protein: CASRPLTGSNQPQHF.

The gene calls are TRBV11-2 and TRBJ2-7; TRBD1 aligns across 9 bases. This CDR3 has 15 amino acids. Germline loops: CDR1 SGHAT, CDR2 FQNNGV. Trimming cost V 4 bases and J 4 bases; bases outside gene matches: 8. The CDR3 DNA reads TGTGCCAGCAGCTATTCAACAGGGGGCGCGTACGAGCAGTACTTC. The encoded protein is CASSYSTGGAYEQYF.

This clonotype was recorded at least ten times. The V gene is TRBV7-9, the J gene TRBJ2-3, with 11 bases identical to TRBD1. In germline, CDR1 is SEHNR, CDR2 FQNEAQ (reference sequence). With V trimmed by 4 bases and J by 5 bases, 14 bases remained unmatched. There are 18 residues in the CDR3. The chain's CDR3 is CASSSTKLGQGAEDTQYF. For the CDR3, the DNA is TGTGCCAGCAGCTCAACAAAACTCGGACAGGGGGCGGAAGATACGCAGTATTTT.